The present entry profiles one T cell receptor beta chain with its context. Its target is unknown. Per the germline V gene, CDR1 is MNHNS and CDR2 is SASEGT. The CDR3 runs to 13 residues. This entry belongs to a study of cytomegalovirus exposure and HLA in healthy donors. Notes on the study in general: A classifier reportedly called cytomegalovirus status with high sensitivity and specificity. In a later analysis, specific HLA alleles were associated with approximately 16,000 TCR beta sequences at a 0.05 false discovery rate. When analyzed later, the rates of TCR association showed variation by HLA locus, with DRB1 the most and HLA-C the fewest.

This PCR relied on a set of 60 Vbeta primers and 13 Jbeta primers. Generated by immunoSEQ multiplex PCR, the TCRdb table keeps only in-frame clones and is missing some. The table shows fewer than 350,000 clones, with about 87% occurring only once. The rearrangement links TRBV6-1 to TRBJ2-7, with TRBD1 identical over 8 bases. Sequencing was performed on PBMCs. The sequence came from a woman aged 18-29 years in good health and CMV-seronegative. The CDR3 sequence: CALEDRVMGEQYF. CDR3 bases: TGTGCTCTCGAGGACAGGGTGATGGGCGAGCAGTACTTC.